This T cell receptor beta chain is drawn from a study of blood T cell repertoires in COVID-19. At the level of the study: COVID-19 samples collected from the United States, Italy and Spain covered acute and convalescent phases. The cDNA or gDNA used as material had been derived from T cells, B-cell-depleted T cells, or PBMCs.

In the original processing: Estimation of nucleated cell counts relied on the amplification of reference gene primers. The protocol was immunoSEQ multiplex PCR, while the TCRdb copy is restricted to in-frame clones and leaves out a portion. V and J calls and clone size are as listed in that table; D and trimming were resolved from the DNA. This table holds 90,000 to 120,000 clones, approximately 84% found once. The CDR3 length is 16 residues. What was sequenced was peripheral blood. The V gene is TRBV21-1, the J gene TRBJ2-7; TRBD2 is the table's D call and was not checked against the DNA. TRBV21-1 is a documented pseudogene. This TCR derives from a human donor in a cohort sampled during active COVID-19. The CDR3 DNA reads as TGTGCCAGCAGCAAAGGCCGGGGCGGGAGGGCTTACGAGCAGTACGTC. This gives the protein CASSKGRGGRAYEQYV.